This is a list of T cell receptor beta chains from one sample in a study of T cell repertoires in cytomegalovirus infection. TCRdb used MiXCR to reprocess the reads, holding one entry per CDR3 protein. The sample carries roughly 720,000 distinct CDR3 sequences, about a third recorded once. Sequencing used PBMCs. The origin of the receptors is a human donor in good health (CMV status not recorded). Some clones in this sample may be carry-over from other donors' samples. Each CDR3 is given without its conserved first and last residue. Fields, in order: V gene, CDR3 protein.

V: TRBV18; CDR3: ASSPSEGATNEKLF
V: TRBV7-3; CDR3: ASSPARGPQETQY
V: TRBV20-1; CDR3: SARENRLTGVFNQPQH
V: TRBV20-1; CDR3: SARDRSAGLQYEQY
V: TRBV7-8; CDR3: ASSFQDRSYEQY
V: TRBV7-6; CDR3: ASSLRGANEQF
V: TRBV10-3; CDR3: ATHSDRVRSYEQY
V: TRBV9; CDR3: ASSVAGMLNQPQH
V: TRBV11-2; CDR3: ASSSSGFPKNIQY
V: TRBV28; CDR3: ASSQTGSGGETQY
V: TRBV4-1; CDR3: ASSQVAGGADEQF
V: TRBV6-5; CDR3: ASRRGGGAEAF
V: TRBV12-3/TRBV12-4; CDR3: ASSPDRTGQPQH
V: TRBV5-1; CDR3: ASKLEDGGYYGYT
V: TRBV29-1; CDR3: SVEVRGSTAF
V: TRBV7-2; CDR3: ASTNPRGPFSYEQY
V: TRBV27; CDR3: ASSLPGQGMHEQY
V: TRBV28; CDR3: ASSSRYIRGTGGNTIY
V: TRBV28; CDR3: ASQLERYEQY
V: TRBV6-5; CDR3: ASTSRGAAF
V: TRBV7-2; CDR3: ASSLVVTGAYEQY
V: TRBV10-3; CDR3: AISPGLAGYEQF
V: TRBV7-9; CDR3: ASLAPGQETQY
V: TRBV6-2/TRBV6-3; CDR3: ASSYPPGQGGTEAF
V: TRBV11-2; CDR3: ASSFRQGLRETQY
V: TRBV30; CDR3: AWSGSGGRKAF
V: TRBV5-1; CDR3: ASSIDRADEQF
V: TRBV9; CDR3: ASSFTQGSNSPLH
V: TRBV25-1; CDR3: ASSEWRVADTQY
V: TRBV7-9; CDR3: ASSFGTGGLSGNTIY
V: TRBV5-1; CDR3: ASSPMRVAKNIQY
V: TRBV7-2; CDR3: ASSLVSGRAEEQY